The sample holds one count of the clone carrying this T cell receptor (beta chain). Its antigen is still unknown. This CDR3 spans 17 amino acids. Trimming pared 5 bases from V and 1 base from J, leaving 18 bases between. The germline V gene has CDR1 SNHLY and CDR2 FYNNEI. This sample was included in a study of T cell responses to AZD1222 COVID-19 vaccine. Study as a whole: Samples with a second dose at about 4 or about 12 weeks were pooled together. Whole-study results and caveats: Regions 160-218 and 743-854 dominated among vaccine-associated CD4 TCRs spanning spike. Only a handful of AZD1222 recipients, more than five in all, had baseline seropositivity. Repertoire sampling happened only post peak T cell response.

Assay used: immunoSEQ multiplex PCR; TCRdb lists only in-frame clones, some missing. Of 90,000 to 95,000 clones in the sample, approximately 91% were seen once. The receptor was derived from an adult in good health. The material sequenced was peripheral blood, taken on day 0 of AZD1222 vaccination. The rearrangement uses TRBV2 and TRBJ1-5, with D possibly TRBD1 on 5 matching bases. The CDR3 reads CASSYRDGTLSNQPQHF. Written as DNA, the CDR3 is TGTGCCAGCAGTTATAGGGACGGAACTTTGAGCAATCAGCCCCAGCATTTT.